These T cell receptor beta chains were read from a single sample in a study of blood T cell repertoires in COVID-19. The method was immunoSEQ multiplex PCR; TCRdb's version includes in-frame clones alone and lacks a portion of them. The sample consists of around 64,000 clones, about 90% of them appearing once. Input material: peripheral blood. The source is a man aged 45-65 years with active COVID-19. CDR3s leave out the opening cysteine and the closing phenylalanine or tryptophan.

V gene: TRBV7-9
J gene: TRBJ2-2
CDR3 protein: ASRGQGGELF

V gene: TRBV6-6
J gene: TRBJ2-1
CDR3 protein: ASSRTSGNNEQF

V gene: TRBV4-3
J gene: TRBJ2-7
CDR3 protein: ASSQDLQGGFYEQY

V gene: TRBV6-5
J gene: TRBJ1-2
CDR3 protein: ASNARVNGYT

V gene: TRBV14
J gene: TRBJ1-2
CDR3 protein: ASSPQANYGYT

V gene: TRBV7-8
J gene: TRBJ2-2
CDR3 protein: ASRVLGPGELF

V gene: TRBV5-6
J gene: TRBJ2-7
CDR3 protein: ASSLDRGLAHREQY

V gene: TRBV7-2
J gene: TRBJ2-1
CDR3 protein: ASSFPGTGGNEQF

V gene: TRBV24-1
J gene: TRBJ2-6
CDR3 protein: ATSDLLEGMT

V gene: TRBV9
J gene: TRBJ2-3
CDR3 protein: ASSVLAEYTDTQY

V gene: TRBV7-9
J gene: TRBJ2-5
CDR3 protein: ASSSRTSGSETQY

V gene: TRBV11-3
J gene: TRBJ1-2
CDR3 protein: ASSLDRWGQEGGYT

V gene: TRBV20-1
J gene: TRBJ1-2
CDR3 protein: SASRGGPYGYT

V gene: TRBV10-1
J gene: TRBJ2-2
CDR3 protein: ASLATNTGELF

V gene: TRBV6-6
J gene: TRBJ1-1
CDR3 protein: ASRILSPGGGTEAF

V gene: TRBV15
J gene: TRBJ1-3
CDR3 protein: ATSRVGTPGNTIY

V gene: TRBV27
J gene: TRBJ2-1
CDR3 protein: ASSSRDRYLLGEQF

V gene: TRBV6-2/TRBV6-3
J gene: TRBJ2-1
CDR3 protein: ASSRDVLRGNEQF

V gene: TRBV28
J gene: TRBJ1-1
CDR3 protein: ASRPQGAPEAF

V gene: TRBV4-3
J gene: TRBJ2-2
CDR3 protein: ASSQDPSLDTGELF

V gene: TRBV6-2/TRBV6-3
J gene: TRBJ2-3
CDR3 protein: ASSYGASTDTQY

V gene: TRBV18
J gene: TRBJ1-6
CDR3 protein: ASSPNRNNSPLH

V gene: TRBV7-2
J gene: TRBJ2-1
CDR3 protein: ASSLGQGAINEQF

V gene: TRBV9
J gene: TRBJ2-1
CDR3 protein: ASSVEGTTYNEQF

V gene: TRBV6-5
J gene: TRBJ2-3
CDR3 protein: ATKGAGARDTQY